Following are 31 T cell receptor beta chains from one sample sequenced in a study of cytomegalovirus exposure and HLA in healthy donors. It was with 60 Vbeta and 13 Jbeta primers that the PCR ran. The method was immunoSEQ multiplex PCR; TCRdb's version includes in-frame clones alone and lacks a portion of them. The profile shows around 150,000 clones, roughly 80% of them singletons. Sequences were obtained from PBMCs. The origin of the receptors is a male donor in good health and CMV-seronegative.

This chain connects TRBV27 to TRBJ1-2; TRBD1 matches 7 bases. V lost 6 bases to trimming and J lost 7 bases; unmatched junction nucleotides: 8. The germline V gene encodes CDR1 MNHEY and CDR2 SMNVEV (reference sequence). The CDR3 extends over 13 amino acids. The CDR3 region has the DNA TGTGCCAGCAGCCCAGGGGGGAGAAGTGGCTACACCTTC. Its translation is CASSPGGRSGYTF.

The V gene is TRBV5-1, the J gene TRBJ2-3; the D gene is possibly TRBD1 (5 bases). V gave up 3 bases and J gave up 3 bases, with 14 bases separating them. CDR1 SGHRS and CDR2 YFSETQ come from the germline V gene. The CDR3 is made up of 15 amino acids. This CDR3 reads CASSSRQGNTDTQYF. The CDR3 nucleotides read TGCGCCAGCAGCTCCCGGCAGGGTAATACAGATACGCAGTATTTT.

The chain recombines TRBV19 with TRBJ2-5, with 7 bases that match TRBD2. The trim removed 0 bases at V and 9 bases at J, leaving 10 bases unmatched. Germline V gene lookup returns CDR1 LNHDA and CDR2 SQIVND (reference sequence). The CDR3 is made up of 15 amino acids. The CDR3 DNA reads as TGTGCCAGTAGTATAGATCTACGGAGCGGGAACTCCCAGTACTTC. Translated, it gives CASSIDLRSGNSQYF.

This clone was seen a few times. The rearrangement joins TRBV29-1 to TRBJ2-7, with D tentatively TRBD1 (6 bases). Per the germline V gene, CDR1 is SQVTM and CDR2 is ANQGSEA. This CDR3 has 13 amino acids. With 7 bases removed from V and 0 bases from J, the gap between germline ends came to 13 bases. CDR3 residues: CSATTGSSYEQYF. As DNA, the CDR3 is TGCAGCGCAACCACAGGGAGCTCCTACGAGCAGTACTTC.

J is TRBJ1-2 and V is TRBV5-4; 8 bases match TRBD1. The CDR3 is 15 residues long. Germline lookup yields CDR1 SGHNT and CDR2 YYREEE (reference sequence). The V segment lost 4 bases and the J segment 4 bases; nucleotides outside the gene matches: 9. The CDR3 protein is CASSGGTGSRYGYTF. The CDR3 bases are TGTGCCAGCAGCGGAGGGACAGGATCCCGCTATGGCTACACCTTC.

The chain joins TRBV2 to TRBJ1-5, with 8 bases identical to TRBD1. The CDR3 consists of 15 residues. Looked up from germline, CDR1 is SNHLY and CDR2 is FYNNEI. J was trimmed by 1 base and V by 4 bases; bases with no gene match: 3. CDR3: CASSADRGSNQPQHF. CDR3 DNA sequence: TGTGCCAGCAGTGCCGACAGGGGAAGCAATCAGCCCCAGCATTTT.

The V and J genes are TRBV5-1 and TRBJ2-1, with a weak D call TRBD2 (6 bases). The V and J ends lost 4 bases and 0 bases respectively, with 8 bases between them. The CDR3 covers 14 residues. The germline CDR1 and CDR2 sequences are SGHRS and YFSETQ. The CDR3 sequence: CASSPGSSYNEQFF. The CDR3 DNA reads as TGCGCCAGCAGCCCCGGGAGCTCCTACAATGAGCAGTTCTTC.

The chain carries TRBV25-1 and TRBJ1-2; 7 bases are a match to TRBD1. V gave up 4 bases and J gave up 3 bases; unmatched junction bases: 11. The CDR3 is 16 amino acids. Germline values: CDR1 MGHDK, CDR2 SYGVNS. CDR3: CASSGEPGQTYYGYTF. In DNA form, the CDR3 reads TGTGCCAGCAGTGGGGAACCGGGACAGACCTACTATGGCTACACCTTC.

The V gene is TRBV7-3, the J gene TRBJ2-7, with a tentative D call TRBD2 (6 bases). The CDR3 runs to 13 residues. Germline CDR1 reads SGHTA; CDR2 reads FQGTGA. Trimming took off 5 bases at V and 3 bases at J, with 11 bases between the two ends. CDR3: CASSPTGVYEQYF. For the CDR3, the DNA is TGTGCCAGCAGCCCAACGGGGGTCTACGAGCAGTACTTC.

This chain uses TRBV7-3 with TRBJ2-3; 9 positions match TRBD2. Germline V lookup: CDR1 SGHTA, CDR2 FQGTGA. The CDR3 covers 14 residues. Losses at the gene ends were 5 bases for V and 2 bases for J; bases not matched to a gene: 2. The CDR3 nucleotides are TGTGCCAGCAGCCTAGCGGGGAACACAGATACGCAGTATTTT. Protein sequence: CASSLAGNTDTQYF.

V is TRBV5-1 and J is TRBJ2-1, with TRBD2 matching 7 bases. The CDR3 is 14 residues long. V gave up 2 bases and J gave up 6 bases; unmatched junction bases: 5. Germline CDR1 is SGHRS and CDR2 is YFSETQ. The CDR3 loop reads CASSLSGMANEQFF. The CDR3 DNA reads as TGCGCCAGCAGCTTAAGCGGGATGGCCAATGAGCAGTTCTTC.

The CDR3 nucleotides read TGTGCCAGCTCACCAGGGCAGAGGAACACTGAAGCTTTCTTT. This translates into CASSPGQRNTEAFF. The chain couples TRBV18 to TRBJ1-1; no definite D call. The V gene's germline CDR1 is KGHSH and CDR2 LQKENI. Trimming left V 2 bases short and J 1 base short, with 8 bases between. CDR3 size: 14 residues. Full variable domain (missing parts from reference TRBV18 and TRBJ1-1): NAGVMQNPRHLVRRRGQEARLRCSPMKGHSHVYWYRQLPEEGLKFMVYLQKENIIDESGMPKERFSAEFPKEGPSILRIQQVVRGDSAAYFCASSPGQRNTEAFFGQGTRLTVV.

This clone is a singleton in its sample. The chain joins TRBV7-6 to TRBJ1-1; no reliable D call. CDR3 length: 14 residues. Per the germline V gene, CDR1 is SGHVS and CDR2 is FNYEAQ. V was cut by 0 bases and J by 1 base, with 6 bases left in between. CDR3 region: CASSLAAGNTEAFF. The CDR3 bases are TGTGCCAGCAGCTTAGCGGCAGGGAACACTGAAGCTTTCTTT.

With regard to this clone: The junction departs from the called germline gene at one end, perhaps through a read error. The chain couples TRBV6-6 to TRBJ2-1, with D hard to call. Germline V gives CDR1 MNHNY, CDR2 SVGAGI (reference sequence). The CDR3 is 13 amino acids. The CDR3 DNA follows: TGTGCCAGCAGTTCCGAATACTACAATGAACAGTTCTTC. This sequence encodes CASSSEYYNEQFF.

The genes are TRBV6-5 and TRBJ1-4; D is perhaps TRBD1 (6 bases). Germline loops: CDR1 MNHEY, CDR2 SVGAGI. This CDR3 has 15 residues. The V end was cut by 0 bases, the J end by 8 bases, with 13 bases between. The CDR3: CASSYSTGSREKLFF. CDR3 in DNA: TGTGCCAGCAGTTACTCAACAGGGTCACGAGAAAAACTGTTTTTT.

The chain recombines TRBV2 with TRBJ2-7; D is ambiguous. Trimming took off 6 bases at V and 5 bases at J, with 11 bases between the two ends. The germline V gene has CDR1 SNHLY and CDR2 FYNNEI. The CDR3 is 12 amino acids. In DNA, the CDR3 is TGTGCCAGCAGCCTAGACGAGGACGAGCAGTACTTC. Protein product: CASSLDEDEQYF.

CDR3 residues: CASNLGGDNQPQHF. The CDR3 DNA reads as TGTGCCAGCAACCTCGGGGGTGACAATCAGCCCCAGCATTTT. The chain couples TRBV7-8 to TRBJ1-5; D possibly corresponds to TRBD1 (5 bases). Germline CDR1 reads SGHVS; CDR2 reads FQNEAQ. The CDR3 covers 14 residues. Trimming removed 7 bases from V and 3 bases from J, with 13 bases in between. The variable domain in full, with the rest retrieved from reference TRBV7-8 and TRBJ1-5, is GAGVSQSPRYKVAKRGQDVALRCDPISGHVSLFWYQQALGQGPEFLTYFQNEAQLDKSGLPSDRFFAERPEGSVSTLKIQRTQQEDSAVYLCASNLGGDNQPQHFGDGTRLSIL.

For the CDR3, the DNA is TGTGCCAGCAGCTTCCAGGGGGATCAGCCCCAGCATTTT. Amino acid sequence: CASSFQGDQPQHF. The chain combines TRBV7-9 with TRBJ1-5; 7 bases fit TRBD1. CDR1 is SEHNR, CDR2 FQNEAQ, per germline (reference sequence). The length of the CDR3 is 13 residues. The ends lost 3 bases at V and 5 bases at J; junction bases unmatched: 1.

V and J are TRBV5-1 and TRBJ2-5; D is possibly TRBD1 (6 bases). The CDR3 sequence is 12 residues long. Trimming stripped 5 bases from V and 5 bases from J, with 10 bases between. Germline V CDR1 and CDR2: SGHRS, YFSETQ. CDR3 residues: CASSGDRETQYF. DNA of the CDR3: TGCGCCAGCAGTGGAGACAGGGAGACCCAGTACTTC.

CDR3 amino acids: CASSPRSGANVLTF. CDR3 sequence (DNA): TGTGCCAGCTCACCTCGCTCTGGGGCCAACGTCCTGACTTTC. V usage is TRBV18 and J usage is TRBJ2-6; D ambiguous. Trimming shortened V by 3 bases and J by 0 bases, and 3 bases separated the two germline ends. The V gene's germline CDR1 is KGHSH and CDR2 LQKENI. The CDR3 contains 14 residues.

With regard to this clone: The junction shows a germline mismatch at one end, possibly a read error. The rearrangement joins TRBV4-1 to TRBJ1-1, with TRBD1 identical over 7 bases. The CDR3 runs 15 residues. Germline CDR1 and CDR2: MGHRA and YSYEKL. The CDR3 here is CASSQIGTANTKAFF. CDR3 nucleotide sequence: TGCGCCAGCAGCCAAATAGGGACAGCGAACACTAAAGCTTTCTTT.

This chain uses TRBV18 with TRBJ1-4; maybe TRBD1 (5 bases). Germline CDR1 KGHSH, CDR2 LQKENI. V shed 0 bases and J shed 8 bases, with 16 bases lying between them. The CDR3 is 16 residues long. As DNA, the CDR3 is TGTGCCAGCTCACCACCTACAGGTCTTTTAAGGGAAAAACTGTTTTTT. It translates to CASSPPTGLLREKLFF.

V gene TRBV2 combines with J gene TRBJ2-7; 7 positions match TRBD1. In germline, CDR1 is SNHLY, CDR2 FYNNEI. The CDR3 sequence is 14 residues long. Trimming cost V 5 bases and J 1 base; bases outside gene matches: 5. CDR3 region: CASSIRTGSYEQYF. CDR3 nucleotides: TGTGCCAGCAGTATACGGACAGGATCCTACGAGCAGTACTTC.

This clone was observed a handful of times. As DNA, the CDR3 is TGTGCCAGCAGTTTCCGGACTAGCGGGGGCTACGAGCAGTACTTC. Its protein is CASSFRTSGGYEQYF. The chain employs TRBV27 and TRBJ2-7; 13 nucleotides align to TRBD2. Trimming at V came to 3 bases and at J to 3 bases, leaving 2 bases not matched to a gene. The CDR3 runs to 15 residues. Germline values: CDR1 MNHEY, CDR2 SMNVEV (reference sequence).

DNA for the CDR3: TGCGCCAGCAGCTTGGTTCAGCTAGCGGGATACAATGAGCAGTTCTTC. The encoded protein is CASSLVQLAGYNEQFF. The chain employs TRBV5-1 and TRBJ2-1, with 9 positions matching TRBD2. The V segment lost 0 bases and the J segment 4 bases; nucleotides outside the gene matches: 5. CDR1 is SGHRS and CDR2 is YFSETQ in the germline V gene. The CDR3 contains 16 residues. Based on the CDR3 plus reference TRBV5-1 and TRBJ2-1, the full variable domain is KAGVTQTPRYLIKTRGQQVTLSCSPISGHRSVSWYQQTPGQGLQFLFEYFSETQRNKGNFPGRFSGRQFSNSRSEMNVSTLELGDSALYLCASSLVQLAGYNEQFFGPGTRLTVL.

The gene calls are TRBV5-1 and TRBJ2-7, with 7 bases lining up with TRBD1. Per germline, CDR1 SGHRS and CDR2 YFSETQ. CDR3 length equals 15 residues. V was clipped by 0 bases and J by 5 bases; unmatched bases: 8. The CDR3 is CASSLGRGGIDEQYF. DNA for the CDR3: TGCGCCAGCAGCTTGGGTAGAGGGGGCATCGACGAGCAGTACTTC. Using reference TRBV5-1 and TRBJ2-7 for the parts outside the CDR3, the full variable domain is KAGVTQTPRYLIKTRGQQVTLSCSPISGHRSVSWYQQTPGQGLQFLFEYFSETQRNKGNFPGRFSGRQFSNSRSEMNVSTLELGDSALYLCASSLGRGGIDEQYFGPGTRLTVT.

The V gene is TRBV7-2, the J gene TRBJ2-7; D is possibly TRBD1 (6 bases). From germline, CDR1 is SGHTA and CDR2 FQGNSA. The V gene lost 2 bases and the J gene lost 6 bases, with 17 bases spanning the gap. The CDR3 covers 15 residues. The CDR3 DNA reads TGTGCCAGCAGCTTATATGGGACACCCAAGGGCGAGCAGTACTTC. Translation: CASSLYGTPKGEQYF.

As concerns this clone: The sample carries other DNA sequences with the same CDR3. The chain recombines TRBV2 with TRBJ1-1, with 7 bases identical to TRBD1. With 4 bases clipped from V and 0 bases from J, the junction kept 2 bases outside the gene matches. The CDR3 has 14 amino acids. Looked up from germline, CDR1 is SNHLY and CDR2 is FYNNEI. The CDR3 spells CASSGTGVNTEAFF. The CDR3 nucleotides are TGTGCCAGCAGTGGAACAGGGGTGAACACTGAAGCTTTCTTT.

CDR3: CASGSGQGPNVEFF. The CDR3 nucleotides read TGTGCTAGTGGCTCCGGACAGGGGCCCAACGTAGAGTTCTTC. The V call is TRBV12-5, the J call TRBJ2-1; 9 bases align to TRBD1. The V and J ends lost 6 bases and 14 bases, in that order; junction bases with no gene match: 14. CDR1 LGHNT and CDR2 FRNRAP come from the germline V gene. The CDR3 has 14 residues.

This rearrangement joins TRBV6-5 to TRBJ1-2; D perhaps matches TRBD1 (6 bases). The CDR3 runs to 16 residues. V was clipped by 0 bases and J by 2 bases, with 13 bases between them. CDR1 and CDR2 from the germline V gene are MNHEY and SVGAGI. The CDR3 DNA reads TGTGCCAGCAGTTACTCAGGGACAAGGTCAAACTATGGCTACACCTTC. Translating gives CASSYSGTRSNYGYTF.

Concerning this clone itself: The junction and the germline gene differ at one end; a read error may be behind it. The genes are TRBV20-1 and TRBJ2-5, with 7 bases matching TRBD2. There are 11 residues in the CDR3. Germline V lookup: CDR1 DFQATT, CDR2 SNEGSKA (reference sequence). The CDR3 region is CLAALQETQYF. DNA for the CDR3: TGTCTAGCGGCCCTCCAAGAGACCCAGTACTTC.